Below are 2 T cell receptor beta chains sequenced from a single sample in a study of beta chain features in type 1 diabetes. Expressed TCRB transcripts were sequenced because the entire RNA isolate underwent reverse transcription. Using immunoSEQ multiplex PCR, the repertoire was profiled, and TCRdb retains in-frame clones only, with some absent. This sample yields some 350,000 clones, of which over 8.5% are seen a single time; 0.45% to 0.65% belongs to the top ten. Their antigens are not known. Whole-study findings and limits: A moderate, significant TCRB CDR3 shortening appeared in type 1 diabetes across four CD4+ subsets.

What was sequenced was central memory CD4+ T cells from blood. These TCRs come from a man between 25 and 39 years old with type 1 diabetes.

This clone was detected only a few times. This chain uses TRBV15 with TRBJ1-5; TRBD1 matches at 9 bases. The CDR3 sequence is 18 residues long. Unmatched junction bases numbered 14, after V lost 4 bases and J lost 4 bases. Germline CDR1 reads LNHNV; CDR2 reads YYDKDF (reference sequence). CDR3 amino acids: CATSTVSGTGFGNQPQHF. The CDR3, as DNA: TGTGCCACCAGCACCGTAAGCGGGACAGGGTTTGGGAATCAGCCCCAGCATTTT.

The genes are TRBV7-8 and TRBJ2-7, with D possibly being TRBD1 or TRBD2 (5 bases each). The V gene's germline CDR1 is SGHVS and CDR2 FQNEAQ. The CDR3 length is 15 residues. The germline V and J ends were trimmed by 5 bases and 5 bases, with 19 bases remaining between them. CDR3 in amino acids: CASSLAQGRWDEQYF. The CDR3 bases are TGTGCCAGCAGCCTCGCCCAGGGACGGTGGGACGAGCAGTACTTC. The full variable domain, its missing parts supplied by reference TRBV7-8 and TRBJ2-7, is GAGVSQSPRYKVAKRGQDVALRCDPISGHVSLFWYQQALGQGPEFLTYFQNEAQLDKSGLPSDRFFAERPEGSVSTLKIQRTQQEDSAVYLCASSLAQGRWDEQYFGPGTRLTVT.